This TCR beta chain emerged from a study of blood T cell repertoires in COVID-19. Study context: COVID-19 samples from acute and convalescent phases originated in the United States, Italy and Spain. The cDNA or gDNA used as material had been derived from T cells, B-cell-depleted T cells, or PBMCs.

The CDR3 is made up of 11 amino acids. V shed 4 bases and J shed 3 bases, with 4 bases lying between them. CDR1 and CDR2 from the germline V gene are SGDLS and YYNGEE. Authors' methods: Counts of nucleated cells, estimated from reference gene primer amplification, were obtained. Clones were read by immunoSEQ multiplex PCR, and TCRdb kept only the in-frame ones, dropping some. V and J calls plus clone size are reproduced from that table; the DNA served to infer D and trimming. Here the sample spans about 200,000 clones, about nine tenths being singletons. About this clone: The same CDR3 can be traced to other DNA sequences in this sample.

The V and J genes are TRBV9 and TRBJ1-2, with D unclear. This receptor was obtained from a man between 18 and 29 years old with active or convalescent COVID-19. Sequenced input: peripheral blood. CDR3 nucleotide sequence: TGTGCCAGCAGCCGAGACTATGGCTACACCTTC. It yields the protein CASSRDYGYTF.